The T cell receptor beta chain under discussion was sequenced for a study of T cells in localized non-small cell lung cancer. TCRdb's copy holds only in-frame clones and misses some; the assay was immunoSEQ multiplex PCR. The sample consists of approximately 150,000 clones, about 90% of them appearing once. CDR1 and CDR2 (germline): SGHRS, YFSETQ. The CDR3 is 14 amino acids. V was clipped by 0 bases and J by 4 bases, with 8 bases between them. The source was peripheral blood, collected before any cancer treatment. The sequence was obtained from a female donor older than 55 with stage I lung adenocarcinoma. This chain links TRBV5-1 with TRBJ2-1, with unresolved D. The CDR3 DNA reads as TGCGCCAGCAGCTTGGGTTGGCAGTACAATGAGCAGTTCTTC. This translates into CASSLGWQYNEQFF.